This TCR beta chain is drawn from a study of blood T cell repertoires in COVID-19. As for the study in general: COVID-19 samples, acute and convalescent, were from the United States, Italy and Spain. From T cells, B-cell-depleted T cells, or PBMCs came the material, which was cDNA or gDNA.

V lost 6 bases to trimming and J lost 6 bases; unmatched junction nucleotides: 8. From germline, CDR1 is LNHDA and CDR2 SQIVND (reference sequence). The CDR3 has 14 residues. How the authors handled the data: Amplification of reference gene primers provided the estimated nucleated cell counts. TCRdb keeps only in-frame clones here, not all; method: immunoSEQ multiplex PCR. V, J and clone size derive from that table, while D and trimming were established from the DNA sequence. Here the sample spans 190,000 or so clones, 70% to 85% being singletons. Sequenced input: peripheral blood. The gene calls are TRBV19 and TRBJ2-3, with TRBD2 matching over 8 bases. The TCR sequence derives from a woman older than 75 with acute or convalescent COVID-19. CDR3 sequence (DNA): TGTGCCAGTAGGCCAGCGGGAGACCGTGATACGCAGTATTTT. It encodes CASRPAGDRDTQYF.